Listed below are T cell receptor beta chains from one sample, sequenced in a study of breast tumors, draining lymph nodes, adjacent tissues. TCRdb fed the multiplex PCR reads into MiXCR, producing one record per CDR3 protein. Of around 250,000 distinct CDR3 sequences in the sample, approximately 36% were seen once. The specimen was axillary lymph node tissue. These receptors were collected from a female donor with breast cancer. Some clones in this sample may be carry-over from other donors' samples. CDR3s include the opening cysteine and the closing phenylalanine or tryptophan. The D gene is left open where the match is weak. Clone size is stated in some rows and not others, as once, few, many or a class when expanded.

few	TRBV7-2	TRBD1	TRBJ2-7	CASSVRQGRGQYF	TGTGCCAGCAGCGTTCGACAGGGCCGAGGGCAGTACTTC
few	TRBV27	-	TRBJ2-7	CASSFAGQAYEQYF	TGTGCCAGCAGTTTCGCGGGACAAGCCTACGAGCAGTACTTC
many	TRBV3-1	-	TRBJ1-2	CASSLYGQSYGYTF	TGTGCCAGCAGCCTCTATGGACAGAGCTATGGCTACACCTTC
many	TRBV20-1	-	TRBJ2-5	CSARGVEETQYF	TGCAGTGCTAGAGGGGTTGAAGAGACCCAGTACTTC
many	TRBV14	-	TRBJ2-2	CASSQLATGELFF	TGTGCCAGCAGCCAACTAGCCACCGGGGAGCTGTTTTTT
-	TRBV5-4	-	TRBJ1-6	CASSVSTAINSPLHF	TGTGCCAGCAGCGTATCGACAGCGATTAATTCACCCCTCCACTTT
many	TRBV5-1	TRBD2	TRBJ2-1	CASSSLAGGQNEQFF	TGCGCCAGCAGCTCACTAGCGGGAGGGCAGAATGAGCAGTTCTTC
many	TRBV7-8	TRBD1	TRBJ2-7	CASSSDRNEQYF	TGTGCCAGCAGTTCGGACAGGAACGAGCAGTACTTC
-	TRBV5-1	-	TRBJ2-7	CASSPEGTYEQYF	TGCGCCAGCAGTCCGGAGGGGACTTACGAGCAGTACTTC
few	TRBV6-1	-	TRBJ1-2	CASNSRGAGYGYTF	TGTGCCAGCAATTCCCGGGGCGCGGGCTATGGCTACACCTTC
-	TRBV7-9	TRBD1	TRBJ1-4	CASSLGQGGNEKLFF	TGTGCCAGCAGCTTAGGACAGGGAGGAAATGAAAAACTGTTTTTT
many	TRBV18	-	TRBJ2-5	CASSPPGTVKEETQYF	TGTGCCAGCTCACCACCAGGGACCGTGAAGGAGGAGACCCAGTACTTC
few	TRBV27	-	TRBJ2-3	CASSSDTTDTQYF	TGTGCCAGCAGCTCGGACACCACAGATACGCAGTATTTT
many	TRBV12-3/TRBV12-4	-	TRBJ2-1	CASSLTGNEQFF	TGTGCCAGCAGTTTAACGGGTAATGAGCAGTTCTTC
many	TRBV2	-	TRBJ2-5	CASRKDYRVETQYF	TGTGCCAGCAGGAAGGACTACAGGGTAGAGACCCAGTACTTC
many	TRBV2	-	TRBJ1-5	CASRQGIYQPQHF	TGTGCCAGCAGACAGGGAATATATCAGCCCCAGCATTTT
-	TRBV15	-	TRBJ1-2	CATSSPTGRNYGYTF	TGTGCCACCAGCAGCCCGACAGGCCGGAACTATGGCTACACCTTC
many	TRBV5-1	-	TRBJ2-5	CASSPLIFRETQYF	TGCGCCAGCAGCCCCCTTATATTTCGAGAGACCCAGTACTTC
-	TRBV20-1	-	TRBJ2-4	CSAPLPGVSSAKNIQYF	TGCAGTGCTCCCCTCCCCGGCGTTTCCTCCGCCAAAAACATTCAGTACTTC
many	TRBV5-1	-	TRBJ2-5	CASSSLGAQETQYF	TGCGCCAGCAGCTCCCTCGGTGCCCAAGAGACCCAGTACTTC
-	TRBV4-3	-	TRBJ1-4	CASSQDGAATNEKLFF	TGCGCCAGCAGCCAAGATGGGGCGGCAACTAATGAAAAACTGTTTTTT
many	TRBV2	TRBD1	TRBJ2-5	CASSVPGQGGETQYF	TGTGCCAGCAGTGTCCCGGGACAGGGGGGGGAGACCCAGTACTTC
few	TRBV28	TRBD2	TRBJ2-7	CASVNQGLAVPDEQYF	TGTGCCAGCGTAAACCAGGGACTAGCGGTTCCTGACGAGCAGTACTTC
-	TRBV18	TRBD2	TRBJ2-2	CASSPGLAPTGELFF	TGTGCCAGCTCACCAGGACTAGCGCCGACCGGGGAGCTGTTTTTT
many	TRBV6-6	-	TRBJ2-7	CAVQAQGDEQYF	TGTGCCGTTCAGGCCCAAGGCGACGAGCAGTACTTC
many	TRBV5-1	TRBD2	TRBJ2-3	CASRLAGVADTQYF	TGCGCCAGCAGGCTAGCGGGAGTGGCAGATACGCAGTATTTT
many	TRBV11-3	-	TRBJ2-7	CASSNPRDRSSYEQYF	TGTGCCAGCAGCAACCCCCGGGACCGAAGCTCCTACGAGCAGTACTTC
-	TRBV2	TRBD1	TRBJ2-3	CASSLTRGPDTQYF	TGTGCCAGCAGTTTAACGAGGGGGCCAGATACGCAGTATTTT
many	TRBV19	TRBD1	TRBJ1-6	CASSLALQGVNSPLHF	TGTGCCAGTAGCCTAGCCCTTCAGGGGGTAAATTCACCCCTCCACTTT
-	TRBV2	TRBD2	TRBJ2-7	CASMSRGTRGTGEQYF	TGTGCCAGCATGTCGCGGGGGACTAGAGGTACCGGGGAGCAGTACTTC
many	TRBV14	-	TRBJ2-2	CASSPELGGTNTGELFF	TGTGCCAGCAGCCCCGAATTGGGGGGTACGAACACCGGGGAGCTGTTTTTT
few	TRBV7-2	-	TRBJ1-1	CASRTNEAFF	TGTGCCAGCAGGACCAATGAAGCTTTCTTT
-	TRBV7-2	-	TRBJ1-1	CASSFDREAFF	TGTGCCAGCAGCTTCGACCGTGAAGCTTTCTTT
many	TRBV5-1	-	TRBJ1-2	CASSLTGGGYYGYTF	TGCGCCAGCAGCCTAACGGGCGGCGGGTATTATGGCTACACCTTC
-	TRBV18	-	TRBJ2-3	CASSPIGDTQYF	TGTGCCAGCTCACCAATAGGAGATACGCAGTATTTT
-	TRBV20-1	-	TRBJ2-1	CSALVNEQFF	TGCAGTGCTCTGGTGAATGAGCAGTTCTTC
-	TRBV2	TRBD1	TRBJ1-2	CASTRGTGGYGYTF	TGTGCCAGCACCCGCGGGACAGGGGGCTATGGCTACACCTTC
-	TRBV29-1	-	TRBJ2-3	CSSQEWSTDTQYF	TGCAGCTCCCAGGAGTGGAGCACAGATACGCAGTATTTT
-	TRBV7-8	-	TRBJ2-1	CASSLALGDWDEQFF	TGTGCCAGCAGCTTAGCGCTCGGGGACTGGGATGAGCAGTTCTTC
many	TRBV5-1	-	TRBJ1-2	CASSLDPGRQGYGYTF	TGCGCCAGCAGCTTGGATCCCGGAAGGCAAGGCTATGGCTACACCTTC
-	TRBV11-2	-	TRBJ2-5	CASSRPRTTGGQYF	TGTGCCAGCAGCCGTCCGCGGACTACCGGGGGTCAGTACTTC
many	TRBV19	TRBD2	TRBJ2-3	CASISSGASTDTQYF	TGTGCCAGTATCAGCAGCGGGGCCTCCACAGATACGCAGTATTTT
-	TRBV20-1	TRBD1	TRBJ2-3	CSARVPRGFSDTQYF	TGCAGTGCTAGAGTCCCCAGGGGGTTCTCAGATACGCAGTATTTT